What follows describes a single TCR beta chain. The target antigen is unknown. The record originates from a study of regulatory T cells in long-lasting Graves disease. The germline CDR1 and CDR2 sequences are SGHNT and YENEEA. Trimming removed 5 bases from V and 1 base from J, with 8 bases in between. CDR3 length: 13 residues. Specified time point: persistent/refractory GD, antithyroid drugs over 5 years with positive TRAb. PBMC RNA was the source of the TCR library. Study conclusions and caveats: Samples came from peripheral blood alone, without thyroid tissue. Public clonotype sharing was higher in persistent than newly diagnosed patients. Possibly, accuracy suffered from the small sample size.

HTBI primers from iRepertoire and Arm-PCR of CDR3 regions yielded the TCR beta libraries. In the original processing: Across all samples, approximately 64 TRBV segments and about 13 TRBJ segments were identified. Each CDR3 protein is one row after TCRdb ran MiXCR on the multiplex PCR reads. These V and J calls are TCRdb output, not the study's own analysis. The profile shows around 500,000 distinct CDR3 sequences, around 21% of them singletons. The clonotype comes from a female donor with Graves disease. The chain is built from TRBV11-3 and TRBJ1-1; D remains unclear. The sequences come from peripheral blood mononuclear cells (PBMCs), collected when the disease was refractory, from a patient treated with antithyroid drugs. CDR3 sequence (DNA): TGTGCCAGCAGCCCGAAAAGGAACACTGAAGCTTTCTTT. Translation gives CASSPKRNTEAFF.